This T cell receptor (beta chain) was captured in a study of blood T cell repertoires in COVID-19. About the study: COVID-19 samples, acute and convalescent, were from the United States, Italy and Spain. PBMCs, B-cell-depleted T cells, or T cells were the source of the cDNA or gDNA that made up the material.

In the original analysis: Amplification of reference gene primers provided the estimated nucleated cell counts. Assay: immunoSEQ multiplex PCR; the TCRdb copy retains only in-frame clones and omits some. V, J and clone size derive from that table, while D and trimming were established from the DNA sequence. The table includes roughly 100,000 clones, over 80% detected once. The CDR3 contains 16 residues. The V end was cut by 0 bases, the J end by 3 bases, with 14 bases between. The germline CDR1 and CDR2 sequences are LGHDT and YNNKEL (reference sequence). This sequence originates from a man older than 75 with acute or convalescent COVID-19. The chain combines TRBV3-1 (or the pseudogene TRBV3-2) with TRBJ1-2, with D possibly matching TRBD1 (5 bases). The specimen sequenced was peripheral blood. The CDR3 loop reads CASSQDWSGPYYGYTF. The CDR3 region has the DNA TGTGCCAGCAGCCAAGACTGGTCAGGGCCGTACTATGGCTACACCTTC.